The 10 T cell receptor beta chains below come from one sample, sequenced in a study of early stage breast cancer tumors. This table comes from immunoSEQ multiplex PCR, and its TCRdb copy is limited to in-frame clones, with some not included. The sample shows 20,000 to 30,000 clones, around 70% of them seen only once. The sample was breast tumor tissue. The receptors originated from a person between 55 and 69 years old with breast cancer.

DNA for the CDR3: TGTGCCAGCACGCACAGGGGGGCCTACAATGAGCAGTTCTTC. It yields the protein CASTHRGAYNEQFF. The gene calls are TRBV7-2 and TRBJ2-1; TRBD1 matches 8 bases. With 7 bases clipped from V and 2 bases from J, the junction kept 4 bases outside the gene matches. Germline lookup yields CDR1 SGHTA and CDR2 FQGNSA. This CDR3 region has 14 residues.

As for this clone: At one boundary the junction diverges from the germline segment, which might be a read error. The V call is TRBV7-7, the J call TRBJ2-7, with TRBD2 identical over 7 bases. Germline values: CDR1 SSHAT, CDR2 FNYEAQ (reference sequence). This CDR3 has 15 amino acids. The CDR3 sequence is CASSPKTSFPYEQYF. The CDR3 DNA reads TGTGCTAGCAGCCCCAAGACTAGCTTTCCCTACGAGCAGTACTTC.

This clone has more than one count but fewer than ten. Other nucleotide sequences from this sample produce the same CDR3. The chain has TRBV7-2 and TRBJ1-2, with 9 bases that match TRBD1. This CDR3 contains 13 residues. The germline V gene has CDR1 SGHTA and CDR2 FQGNSA. The trim removed 5 bases at V and 5 bases at J, leaving 3 bases unmatched. In DNA, the CDR3 is TGTGCCAGCAGCCAAGGACAGGGGTATGGCTACACCTTC. Translating gives CASSQGQGYGYTF.

Only a few counts were recorded for this clone. The chain links TRBV30 to TRBJ2-7, with 7 positions matching TRBD1. The CDR3 covers 14 residues. Trimming took 1 base from V and 3 from J; bases not matched to a gene: 6. In germline, CDR1 is GTSNPN, CDR2 SVGIG (reference sequence). Here the CDR3 DNA reads TGTGCCTGGAGTGCCGGGACAGCCTTCTACGAGCAGTACTTC. It translates to CAWSAGTAFYEQYF. The variable domain in full, completed from reference TRBV30 and TRBJ2-7, reads SQTIHQWPATLVQPVGSPLSLECTVEGTSNPNLYWYRQAAGRGLQLLFYSVGIGQISSEVPQNLSASRPQDRQFILSSKKLLLSDSGFYLCAWSAGTAFYEQYFGPGTRLTVT.

The chain links TRBV5-4 to TRBJ2-1; no reliable D call. CDR1 SGHNT and CDR2 YYREEE come from the germline V gene (reference sequence). The CDR3 contains 12 residues. The V gene lost 1 base and the J gene lost 8 bases, with 7 bases spanning the gap. CDR3 DNA: TGTGCCAGCAGCTTGAAGCGACATGAGCAGTTCTTC. Residues: CASSLKRHEQFF.

This clone has a handful of counts. The CDR3, as DNA: TGTGCCAGTACCGGGACAGGGGGCTGGCTTCAGTACTTC. It codes for CASTGTGGWLQYF. V gene TRBV19 combines with J gene TRBJ2-4; 12 bases are shared with TRBD1. V was pared by 7 bases and J by 11 bases, with 6 bases of the junction left unmatched. The V gene's germline CDR1 is LNHDA and CDR2 SQIVND (reference sequence). This CDR3 has 13 amino acids.

This chain connects TRBV5-1 to TRBJ1-1; 9 bases are shared with TRBD1. The J segment lost 4 bases and the V segment lost 4 bases, leaving 5 bases of the junction unmatched. This CDR3 comprises 14 residues. Germline assignment: CDR1 SGHRS and CDR2 YFSETQ. The chain's CDR3 is CASSLQGAVTEAFF. The CDR3 coding sequence is TGCGCCAGCAGCCTACAGGGGGCTGTCACTGAAGCTTTCTTT.

This clone was observed a few times. The rearrangement joins TRBV6-6 to TRBJ2-2; 9 bases fit TRBD2. The CDR3 consists of 14 residues. Germline trimming cut 8 bases from V and 6 bases from J; bases unmatched to any gene: 7. Germline assignment: CDR1 MNHNY and CDR2 SVGAGI (reference sequence). CDR3 DNA sequence: TGTGCCAGCGACCATAGCGGGAGCCCCGGGGAGCTGTTTTTT. Encoded protein: CASDHSGSPGELFF.

The chain combines TRBV11-2 with TRBJ2-7; 8 bases match TRBD2. The CDR3 covers 17 residues. Germline CDR1 and CDR2: SGHAT and FQNNGV. V was clipped by 0 bases and J by 2 bases; unmatched bases: 9. CDR3 in DNA: TGTGCCAGCAGCTTAGACCTCCCTTGGCGGGAGGCCTACGAGCAGTACTTC. Protein: CASSLDLPWREAYEQYF.

This sequence joins TRBV25-1 and TRBJ2-2; TRBD2 matches at 7 bases. Germline V CDR1 and CDR2: MGHDK, SYGVNS. The CDR3 length is 13 residues. V trimming: 8 bases; J trimming: 4 bases; junction bases outside the gene matches: 4. CDR3 DNA: TGTGCCAGCCGGGAGGCGGGCACCGGGGAGCTGTTTTTT. Amino acids: CASREAGTGELFF.